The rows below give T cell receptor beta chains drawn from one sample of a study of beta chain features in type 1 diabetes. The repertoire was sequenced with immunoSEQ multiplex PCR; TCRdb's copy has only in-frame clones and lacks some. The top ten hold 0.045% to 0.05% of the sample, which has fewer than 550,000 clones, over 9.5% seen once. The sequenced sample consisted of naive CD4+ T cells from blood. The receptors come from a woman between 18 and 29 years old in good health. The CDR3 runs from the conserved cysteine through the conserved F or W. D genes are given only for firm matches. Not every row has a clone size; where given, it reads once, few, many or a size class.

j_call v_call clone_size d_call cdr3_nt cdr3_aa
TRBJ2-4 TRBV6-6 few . TGTGCCAGCAGTCACACAGGGAGGGACAAAAACATTCAGTACTTC CASSHTGRDKNIQYF
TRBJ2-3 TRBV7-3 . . TGTGCCAGCAGCTTATCCACGGGGGATACGCAGTATTTT CASSLSTGDTQYF
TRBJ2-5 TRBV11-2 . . TGTGCCAGCAGCCCCTCTCTCGTGAGGGCCCTTCAAGAGACCCAGTACTTC CASSPSLVRALQETQYF
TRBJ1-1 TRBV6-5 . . TGTGCCAGCAGTTACTCCTACCCGGGGACCAGCACTGAAGCTTTCTTT CASSYSYPGTSTEAFF
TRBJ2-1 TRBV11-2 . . TGTGCCAGCAGCGATGAACTAGAGATCTACAATGAGCAGTTCTTC CASSDELEIYNEQFF
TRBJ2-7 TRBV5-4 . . TGTGCCAGCAGCTCAGGACAGTTTAGCTACGAGCAGTACTTC CASSSGQFSYEQYF
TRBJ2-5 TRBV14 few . TGTGCCAGCAGCCCAGGGTACGAGACCCAGTACTTC CASSPGYETQYF
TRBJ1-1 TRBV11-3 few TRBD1 TGTGCCAGCACCGAACAGGGGCAGAACACTGAAGCTTTCTTT CASTEQGQNTEAFF
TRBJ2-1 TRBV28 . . TGTGCCAGCAGTACTTACAATGAGCAGTTCTTC CASSTYNEQFF
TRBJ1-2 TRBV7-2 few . TGTGCCAGCAGCCCGAGGGACGGCTACACCTTC CASSPRDGYTF
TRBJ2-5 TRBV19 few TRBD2 TGTGCCAGTAGTATGAAGCCTAGCGGCCCCCAAGAGACCCAGTACTTC CASSMKPSGPQETQYF
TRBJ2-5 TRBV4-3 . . TGCGCCAGCAGCCAAGAGTGGGGAGTGGAGACCCAGTACTTC CASSQEWGVETQYF
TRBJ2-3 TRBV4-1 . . TGCGCCAGCAGCCAATGGAGGACAGCAAGCACAGATACGCAGTATTTT CASSQWRTASTDTQYF
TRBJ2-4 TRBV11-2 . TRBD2 TGTGCCAGCAGCTTAGTAGGACTAGCGGGGGCCATAGCCAAAAACATTCAGTACTTC CASSLVGLAGAIAKNIQYF
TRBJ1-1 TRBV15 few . TGTGCCACCAGCAGAGACCTTAACACTGAAGCTTTCTTT CATSRDLNTEAFF
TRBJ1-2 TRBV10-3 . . TGTGCCATCAGTGAGAGCGAAGGGACCCAGGGCTATGGCTACACCTTC CAISESEGTQGYGYTF
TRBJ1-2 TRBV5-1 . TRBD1 TGCGCCAGCAGCTGGGGACAGGCCAGTAACTATGGCTACACCTTC CASSWGQASNYGYTF
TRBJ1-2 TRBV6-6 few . TGTGCCAGCAGACCTGGGAACTATGGCTACACCTTC CASRPGNYGYTF
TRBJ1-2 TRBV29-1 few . TGCAGCGTACCGTACAGGGAGAACTATGGCTACACCTTC CSVPYRENYGYTF
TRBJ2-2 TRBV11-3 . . TGTGCCAGCAGCTTACGGGGCGAGCTGTTTTTT CASSLRGELFF
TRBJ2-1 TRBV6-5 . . TGTGCCAGCACCAACCGGAGGAATGAGCAGTTCTTC CASTNRRNEQFF
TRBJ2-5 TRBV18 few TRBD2 TGTGCCAGCTCACCACTTCCTCTAGCGGGAGGGCAAGAGACCCAGTACTTC CASSPLPLAGGQETQYF
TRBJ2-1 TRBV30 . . TGTGCCTGGAGACCCCTATCGGGAGTTCTCAATGAGCAGTTCTTC CAWRPLSGVLNEQFF
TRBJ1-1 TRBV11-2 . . TGTGCCAGCAGCTCGCTTACCTCACGGAACACTGAAGCTTTCTTT CASSSLTSRNTEAFF
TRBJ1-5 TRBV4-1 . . TGCGCCAGCAGCCAAGGAATAAAGGGGAATCAGCCCCAGCATTTT CASSQGIKGNQPQHF
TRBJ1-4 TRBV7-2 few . TGTGCCAGCAGCTTAGCAGGGGCGAGTAATTTCCTGTTTTTT CASSLAGASNFLFF
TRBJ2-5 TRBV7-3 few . TGTGCCAGCAGCCATAATTCGATCGGGACCCAGTACTTC CASSHNSIGTQYF
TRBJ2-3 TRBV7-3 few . TGTGCCAGCCAAGCGCGCCCCGGCGCAGATACGCAGTATTTT CASQARPGADTQYF
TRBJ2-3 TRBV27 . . TGTGCCAGCAGTTCCTCGGGCACAGATACGCAGTATTTT CASSSSGTDTQYF
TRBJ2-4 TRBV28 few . TGTGCCAGCAGGCCCTGGGACCAACGGTGGGGGGACATTCAGTACTTC CASRPWDQRWGDIQYF
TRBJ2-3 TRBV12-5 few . TGTGCTAGTGGTTTGTCGGATATATTAGATACGCAGTATTTT CASGLSDILDTQYF
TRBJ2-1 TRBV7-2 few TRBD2 TGTGCCAGCAGCCGCGATAGCGGGAGGGCCGCTTACAATGAGCAGTTCTTC CASSRDSGRAAYNEQFF
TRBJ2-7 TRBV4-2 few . TGTGCCAGCAGGTCAACCAGTGGCTACGAGCAGTACTTC CASRSTSGYEQYF
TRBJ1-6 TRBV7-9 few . TGTGCCAGCAGCTTCAGTAATTCACCCCTCCACTTT CASSFSNSPLHF
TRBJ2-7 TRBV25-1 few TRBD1 TGTGCCAGCAGAGAGACAGGGACATCCTACGAGCAGTACTTC CASRETGTSYEQYF
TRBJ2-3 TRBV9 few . TGTGCCAGCAGCGTAGGGCCAGTCGTCACAGATACGCAGTATTTT CASSVGPVVTDTQYF
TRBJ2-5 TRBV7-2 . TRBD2 TGTGCCAGCAGCGTAAGCGGGACCGAGACCCAGTACTTC CASSVSGTETQYF
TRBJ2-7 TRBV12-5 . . TGTGCTAGTGGTTTGAGCGCCTACCCCGAGCAGTACTTC CASGLSAYPEQYF
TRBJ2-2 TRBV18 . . TGTGCCAGCTCACCACTGACCGGGGAGCTGTTTTTT CASSPLTGELFF
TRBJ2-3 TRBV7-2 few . TGTGCCAGCAGCTTACTGACAGGCACAGATACGCAGTATTTT CASSLLTGTDTQYF
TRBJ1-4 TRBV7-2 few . TGTGCCAGCAGCGCGTACGGGGAAAAACTGTTTTTT CASSAYGEKLFF
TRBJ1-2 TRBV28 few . TGTGCCAGCAGTTTAGGCAGCCGGAGAGGCTACACCTTC CASSLGSRRGYTF
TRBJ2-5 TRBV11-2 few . TGTGCCAGCAGCTTACCAGGGTTTGTGCAAGAGACCCAGTACTTC CASSLPGFVQETQYF
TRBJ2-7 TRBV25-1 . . TGTGCCAGCACGGCGGGGAAGAACTACGAGCAGTACTTC CASTAGKNYEQYF
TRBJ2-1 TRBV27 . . TGTGCCAGCAGTTTATCAGGAGGCAATGAGCAGTTCTTC CASSLSGGNEQFF
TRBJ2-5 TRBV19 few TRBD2 TGTGCCAGTAGTGGGACTAGCGGACAAGAGACCCAGTACTTC CASSGTSGQETQYF